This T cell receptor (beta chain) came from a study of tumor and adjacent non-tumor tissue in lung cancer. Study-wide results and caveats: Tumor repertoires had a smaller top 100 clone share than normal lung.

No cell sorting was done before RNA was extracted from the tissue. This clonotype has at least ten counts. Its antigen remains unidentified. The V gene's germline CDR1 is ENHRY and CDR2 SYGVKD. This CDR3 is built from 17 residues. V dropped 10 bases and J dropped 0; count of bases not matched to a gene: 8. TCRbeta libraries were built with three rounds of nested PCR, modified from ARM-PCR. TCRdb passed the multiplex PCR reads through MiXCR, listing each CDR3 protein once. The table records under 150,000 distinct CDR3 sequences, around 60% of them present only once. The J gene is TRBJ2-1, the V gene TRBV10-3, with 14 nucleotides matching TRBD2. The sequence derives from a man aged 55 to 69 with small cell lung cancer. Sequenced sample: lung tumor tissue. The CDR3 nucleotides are TGTGCCACTAAACGACTAGCGGGAGGGAACTCCTACAATGAGCAGTTCTTC. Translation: CATKRLAGGNSYNEQFF.